The clone carrying this T cell receptor beta chain was counted a few times. With 10 bases clipped from V and 5 bases from J, the junction kept 3 bases outside the gene matches. The CDR3 runs to 13 residues. Germline-derived CDR1 and CDR2 are MGHDK and SYGVNS. The data belong to a study of blood T cell repertoires in COVID-19. About the research overall: The origin of the acute and convalescent COVID-19 samples was the United States, Italy and Spain.

In the study's own analysis: Amplification of reference gene primers was used by the study to estimate nucleated cell counts. Here immunoSEQ multiplex PCR was the method, and the copy in TCRdb shows in-frame clones only, minus some. V and J calls and clone size are copied from that table; D and trimming were computed from the DNA. The sample holds roughly 99,000 clones; about 90% are singletons and the top ten take about 5.3%. Sample: peripheral blood. V usage is TRBV25-1 and J usage is TRBJ2-1; 12 bases are shared with TRBD2. The receptor was derived from a man in his forties with active or convalescent COVID-19. The CDR3 DNA sequence: TGTGCCACCCGACTAGCGGGAGACAATGAGCAGTTCTTC. It encodes CATRLAGDNEQFF.